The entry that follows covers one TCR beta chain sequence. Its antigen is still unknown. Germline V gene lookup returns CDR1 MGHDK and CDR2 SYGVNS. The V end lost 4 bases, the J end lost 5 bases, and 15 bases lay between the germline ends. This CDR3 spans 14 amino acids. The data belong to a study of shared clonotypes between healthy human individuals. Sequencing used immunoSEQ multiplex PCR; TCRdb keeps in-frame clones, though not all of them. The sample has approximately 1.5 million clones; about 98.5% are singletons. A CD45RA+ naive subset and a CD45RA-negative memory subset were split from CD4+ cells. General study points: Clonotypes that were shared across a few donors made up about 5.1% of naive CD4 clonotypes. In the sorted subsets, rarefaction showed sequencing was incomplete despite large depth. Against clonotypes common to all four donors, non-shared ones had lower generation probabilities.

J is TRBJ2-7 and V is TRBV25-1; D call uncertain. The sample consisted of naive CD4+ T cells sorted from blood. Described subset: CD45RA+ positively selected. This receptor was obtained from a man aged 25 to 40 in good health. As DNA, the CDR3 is TGTGCCAGCAGTGGACGGCCCCGTGCGGACGAGCAGTACTTC. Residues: CASSGRPRADEQYF.